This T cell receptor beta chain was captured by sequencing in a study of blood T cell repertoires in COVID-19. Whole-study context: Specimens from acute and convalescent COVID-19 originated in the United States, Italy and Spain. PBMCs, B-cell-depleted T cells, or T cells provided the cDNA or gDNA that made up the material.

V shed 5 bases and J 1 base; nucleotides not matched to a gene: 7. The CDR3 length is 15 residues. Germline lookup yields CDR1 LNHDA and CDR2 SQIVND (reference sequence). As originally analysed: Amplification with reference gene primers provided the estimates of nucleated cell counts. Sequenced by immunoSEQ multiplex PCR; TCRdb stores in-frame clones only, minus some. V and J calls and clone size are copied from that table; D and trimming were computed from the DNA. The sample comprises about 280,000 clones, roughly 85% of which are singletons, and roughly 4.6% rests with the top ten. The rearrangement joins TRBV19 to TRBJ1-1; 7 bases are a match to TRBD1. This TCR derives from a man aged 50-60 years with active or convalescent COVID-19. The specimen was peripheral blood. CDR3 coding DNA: TGTGCCAGTAGTCAGAAAAGACAGGGGAACACTGAAGCTTTCTTT. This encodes CASSQKRQGNTEAFF.